This T cell receptor (beta chain) was captured by sequencing in a study of beta chain features in type 1 diabetes. Study results and caveats: Type 1 diabetes patients showed a moderate but significant shortening of TCRB CDR3s in all four CD4+ subsets.

There are 15 residues in the CDR3. Losses at the gene ends were 2 bases for V and 3 bases for J; bases not matched to a gene: 4. Germline V gene sequence: CDR1 GTSNPN, CDR2 SVGIG (reference sequence). This clone has just a few counts. The antigen is not known. The study reverse transcribed the entire isolated RNA, so it sequenced expressed TCRB transcripts. TCRdb's table, derived via immunoSEQ multiplex PCR, lists solely in-frame clones and lacks some. The repertoire includes hundreds of thousands of clones, around 15% of them detected once, and 0.035% to 0.04% sits in the top ten. Sequenced input: naive CD4+ T cells from blood. This sequence was found in a man between 18 and 29 years old with type 1 diabetes. This chain links TRBV30 with TRBJ1-5; TRBD1 agrees at 10 bases. CDR3 DNA: TGTGCCTGGAGTCACGGGACAGGGGTCAATCAGCCCCAGCATTTT. As protein: CAWSHGTGVNQPQHF.